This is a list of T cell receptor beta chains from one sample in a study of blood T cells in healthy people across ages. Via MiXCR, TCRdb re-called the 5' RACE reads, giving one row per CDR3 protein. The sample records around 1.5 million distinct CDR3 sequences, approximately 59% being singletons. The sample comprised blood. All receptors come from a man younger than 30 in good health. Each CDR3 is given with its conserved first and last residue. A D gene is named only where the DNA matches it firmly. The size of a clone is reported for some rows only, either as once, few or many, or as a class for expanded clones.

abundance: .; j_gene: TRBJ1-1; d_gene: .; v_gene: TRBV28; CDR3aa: CASSLRDGYTEAFF; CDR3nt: TGTGCCAGCAGTTTAAGGGACGGCTACACTGAAGCTTTCTTT
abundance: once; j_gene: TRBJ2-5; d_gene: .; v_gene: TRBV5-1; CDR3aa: CASSQSGEVGETQYF; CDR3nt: TGCGCCAGCAGTCAGAGCGGAGAGGTAGGAGAGACCCAGTACTTC
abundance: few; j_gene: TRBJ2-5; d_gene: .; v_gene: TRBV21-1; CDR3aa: CASSKSEDRGLFKETQYF; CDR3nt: TGTGCCAGCAGCAAATCGGAAGACAGGGGGCTGTTCAAAGAGACCCAGTACTTC
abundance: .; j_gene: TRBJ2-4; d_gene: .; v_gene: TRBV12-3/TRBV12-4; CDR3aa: CASSFRTVSYKQYF; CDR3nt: TGTGCCAGCAGTTTTAGGACGGTCTCCTACAAGCAGTACTTC
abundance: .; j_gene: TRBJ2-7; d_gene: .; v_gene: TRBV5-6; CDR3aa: CASRPGQSPSYEQYF; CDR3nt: TGTGCCAGCCGACCTGGACAGTCACCTTCCTACGAGCAGTACTTC
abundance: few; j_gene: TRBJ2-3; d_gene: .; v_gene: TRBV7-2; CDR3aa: CASSPWDGRSDTQYF; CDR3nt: TGTGCCAGCAGCCCCTGGGACGGGCGGTCAGATACGCAGTATTTT
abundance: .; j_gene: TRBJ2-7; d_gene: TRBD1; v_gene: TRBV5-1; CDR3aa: CASSPGRIRGSEQYF; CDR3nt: TGCGCCAGCAGCCCCGGCCGAATCAGGGGGAGCGAGCAGTACTTC
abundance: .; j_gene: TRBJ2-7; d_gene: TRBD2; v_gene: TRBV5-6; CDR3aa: CASSMPGLAYEQYF; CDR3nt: TGTGCCAGCAGCATGCCGGGACTAGCCTACGAGCAGTACTTC
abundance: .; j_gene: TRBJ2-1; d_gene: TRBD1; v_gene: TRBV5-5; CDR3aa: CASSWATGVYNEQFF; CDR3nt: TGTGCCAGCAGCTGGGCCACAGGGGTTTACAATGAGCAGTTCTTC
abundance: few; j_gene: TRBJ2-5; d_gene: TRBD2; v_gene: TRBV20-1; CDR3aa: CSARKPGLAGETQYF; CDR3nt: TGCAGTGCTCGGAAACCGGGACTAGCGGGGGAGACCCAGTACTTC
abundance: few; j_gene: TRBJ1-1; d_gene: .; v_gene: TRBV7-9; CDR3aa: CASSSGAYEAFF; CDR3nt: TGTGCCAGCAGCTCCGGGGCTTATGAAGCTTTCTTT
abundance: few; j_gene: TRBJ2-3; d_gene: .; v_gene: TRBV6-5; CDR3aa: CASSYWGLTDTQYF; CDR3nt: TGTGCCAGCAGTTACTGGGGCCTCACAGATACGCAGTATTTT
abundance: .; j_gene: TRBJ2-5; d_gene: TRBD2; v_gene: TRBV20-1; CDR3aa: CSAQTSGRAWGTQYF; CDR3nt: TGCAGTGCTCAAACTAGCGGGAGGGCTTGGGGGACCCAGTACTTC
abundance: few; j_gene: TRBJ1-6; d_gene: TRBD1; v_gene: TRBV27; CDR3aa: CASSPYQSGTGRPSYNSPLHF; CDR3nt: TGTGCCAGCAGCCCGTATCAATCCGGGACAGGGCGGCCTTCATATAATTCACCCCTCCACTTT
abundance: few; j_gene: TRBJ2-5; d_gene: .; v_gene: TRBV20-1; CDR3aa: CSASYGGGLWSGETQYF; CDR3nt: TGCAGTGCATCCTATGGCGGGGGCCTTTGGAGCGGGGAGACCCAGTACTTC
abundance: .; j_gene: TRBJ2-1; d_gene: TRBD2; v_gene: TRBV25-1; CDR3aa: CASSEYAGGTYNEQFF; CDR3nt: TGTGCCAGCAGTGAATATGCGGGAGGTACCTACAATGAGCAGTTCTTC
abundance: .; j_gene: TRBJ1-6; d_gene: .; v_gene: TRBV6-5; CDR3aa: CASRSRTGENSPLHF; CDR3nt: TGTGCCAGCAGGTCTAGGACGGGGGAAAATTCACCCCTCCACTTT
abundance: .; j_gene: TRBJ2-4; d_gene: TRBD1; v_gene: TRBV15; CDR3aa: CATSRVWDRGYKQYF; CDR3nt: TGTGCCACCAGCAGAGTTTGGGACAGGGGTTACAAGCAGTACTTC
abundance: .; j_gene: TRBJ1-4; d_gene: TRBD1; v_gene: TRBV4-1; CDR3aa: CASSQIPGDREKLFF; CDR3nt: TGCGCCAGCAGCCAAATCCCTGGGGACAGAGAAAAACTGTTTTTT
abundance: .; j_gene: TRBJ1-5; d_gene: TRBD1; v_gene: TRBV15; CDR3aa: CATSTKPGDREGWSVGGYQPQHF; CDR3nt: TGTGCCACCAGCACAAAACCCGGGGACAGGGAAGGTTGGAGCGTGGGGGGATATCAGCCCCAGCATTTT
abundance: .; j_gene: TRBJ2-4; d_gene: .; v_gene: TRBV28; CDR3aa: CASSLRSVGAKNIQYF; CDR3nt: TGTGCCAGCAGTTTGAGGTCGGTAGGAGCCAAAAACATTCAGTACTTC
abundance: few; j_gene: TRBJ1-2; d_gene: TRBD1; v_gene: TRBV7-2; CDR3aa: CASRDSTGGDGYTF; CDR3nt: TGTGCCAGCAGGGATTCGACAGGGGGCGATGGCTACACCTTC
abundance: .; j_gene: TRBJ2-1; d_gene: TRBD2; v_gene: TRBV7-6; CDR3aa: CASSLASGREQFF; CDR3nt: TGTGCCAGCAGCTTAGCGAGCGGGAGGGAGCAGTTCTTC
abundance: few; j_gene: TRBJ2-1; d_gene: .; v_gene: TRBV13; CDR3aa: CASSLGGGRRSYNEQFF; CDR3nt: TGTGCCAGCAGCTTAGGTGGTGGTAGACGGTCCTACAATGAGCAGTTCTTC
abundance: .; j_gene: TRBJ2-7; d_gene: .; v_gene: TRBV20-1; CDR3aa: CSARGRALTYEQYF; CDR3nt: TGCAGTGCTAGGGGACGCGCTCTTACCTACGAGCAGTACTTC
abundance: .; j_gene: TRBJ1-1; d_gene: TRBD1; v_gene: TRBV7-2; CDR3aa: CASSSQPYGTGGRSTEAFF; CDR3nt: TGTGCCAGCAGCTCGCAACCTTACGGGACAGGGGGTAGAAGCACTGAAGCTTTCTTT
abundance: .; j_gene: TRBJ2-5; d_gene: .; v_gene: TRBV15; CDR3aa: CATSRDQVAQETQYF; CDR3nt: TGTGCCACCAGCAGAGATCAGGTAGCCCAAGAGACCCAGTACTTC
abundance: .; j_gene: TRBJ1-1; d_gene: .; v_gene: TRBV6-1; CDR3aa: CASSDSTEAFF; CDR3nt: TGTGCCAGCAGTGATAGTACCGAAGCTTTCTTT
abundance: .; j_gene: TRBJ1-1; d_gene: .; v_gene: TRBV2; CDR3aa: CASSDDGAKAFF; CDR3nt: TGTGCCAGCAGTGACGACGGGGCGAAGGCTTTCTTT
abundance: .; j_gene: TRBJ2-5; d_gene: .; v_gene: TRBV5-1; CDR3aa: CASSLGGFGETQYF; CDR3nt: TGCGCCAGCAGCTTGGGAGGTTTTGGAGAGACCCAGTACTTC
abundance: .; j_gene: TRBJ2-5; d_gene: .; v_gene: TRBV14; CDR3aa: CASSQEAEETQYF; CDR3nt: TGTGCCAGCAGCCAAGAAGCGGAAGAGACCCAGTACTTC
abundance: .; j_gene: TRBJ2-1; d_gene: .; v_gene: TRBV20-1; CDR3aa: CSARKSTLKFF; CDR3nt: TGCAGTGCTAGAAAGTCCACCCTCAAGTTCTTC
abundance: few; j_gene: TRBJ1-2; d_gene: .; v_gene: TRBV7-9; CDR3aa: CASSLERGGYTF; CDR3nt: TGTGCCAGCAGCTTAGAACGAGGAGGCTACACCTTC
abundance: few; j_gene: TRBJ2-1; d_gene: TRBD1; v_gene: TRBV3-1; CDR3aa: CASSQDDRGIYNEQFF; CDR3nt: TGTGCCAGCAGCCAAGATGACAGGGGGATCTACAATGAGCAGTTCTTC
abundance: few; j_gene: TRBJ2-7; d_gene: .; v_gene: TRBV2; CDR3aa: CASTLGPTYEQYF; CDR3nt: TGTGCCAGCACCCTAGGGCCAACCTACGAGCAGTACTTC
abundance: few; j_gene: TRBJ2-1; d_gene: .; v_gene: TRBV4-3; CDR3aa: CASSQEGTPYNEQFF; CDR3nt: TGCGCCAGCAGCCAAGAGGGGACTCCTTACAATGAGCAGTTCTTC
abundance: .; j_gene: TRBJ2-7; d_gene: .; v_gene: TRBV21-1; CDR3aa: CASSNKGTVPDSYYEQYF; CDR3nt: TGTGCCAGCAGCAACAAAGGTACTGTCCCGGACAGTTACTACGAGCAGTACTTC
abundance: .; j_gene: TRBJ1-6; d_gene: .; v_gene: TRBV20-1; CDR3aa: CSAVERPRNSPLHF; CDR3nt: TGCAGTGCTGTCGAAAGGCCGAGAAATTCACCCCTCCACTTT
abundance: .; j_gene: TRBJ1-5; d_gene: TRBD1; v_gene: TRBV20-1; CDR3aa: CSARGQGGISIDTQHF; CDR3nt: TGCAGTGCTAGAGGACAGGGCGGTATTAGCATAGATACGCAGCATTTT
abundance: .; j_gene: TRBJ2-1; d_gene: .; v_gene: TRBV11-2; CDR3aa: CASSWSSVSSYNEQFF; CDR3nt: TGTGCCAGCAGCTGGAGTAGCGTGAGCTCCTACAATGAGCAGTTCTTC
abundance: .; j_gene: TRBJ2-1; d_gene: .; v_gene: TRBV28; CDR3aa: CASSPVVRGHIRYSYNEQFF; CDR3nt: TGTGCCAGCAGTCCCGTCGTTAGGGGACATATACGCTATTCCTACAATGAGCAGTTCTTC
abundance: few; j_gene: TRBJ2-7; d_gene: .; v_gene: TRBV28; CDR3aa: CASSARILRGSEAYEQYF; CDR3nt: TGTGCCAGCAGCGCACGCATACTTAGGGGCTCCGAAGCCTACGAGCAGTACTTC
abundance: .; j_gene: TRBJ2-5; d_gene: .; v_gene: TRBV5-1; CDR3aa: CASSLVQAGETQYF; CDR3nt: TGCGCCAGCAGCTTGGTACAGGCCGGTGAGACCCAGTACTTC
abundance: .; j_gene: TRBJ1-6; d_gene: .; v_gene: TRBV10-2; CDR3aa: CASSPGTSYSPLHF; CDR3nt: TGCGCCAGCAGCCCCGGGACATCCTATTCACCCCTCCACTTT
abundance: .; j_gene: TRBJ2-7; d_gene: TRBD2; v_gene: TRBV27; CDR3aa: CASSGAGGPSYEQYF; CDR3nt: TGTGCCAGCAGTGGAGCGGGGGGGCCGTCCTACGAGCAGTACTTC
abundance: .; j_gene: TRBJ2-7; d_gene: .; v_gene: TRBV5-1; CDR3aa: CASGVGQSCEQYF; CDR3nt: TGCGCCAGCGGCGTGGGGCAATCCTGCGAGCAGTACTTC
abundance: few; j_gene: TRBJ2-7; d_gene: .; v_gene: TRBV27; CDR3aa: CASQYYEQYF; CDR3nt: TGTGCCAGCCAGTACTACGAGCAGTACTTC
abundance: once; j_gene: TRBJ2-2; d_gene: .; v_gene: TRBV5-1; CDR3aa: CASSTGLLTGELFF; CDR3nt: TGCGCCAGCAGCACGGGACTCCTCACCGGGGAGCTGTTTTTT
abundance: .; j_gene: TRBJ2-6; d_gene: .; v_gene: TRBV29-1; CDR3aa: CSVEEGPGSGANVLTF; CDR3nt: TGCAGCGTTGAAGAAGGACCAGGCTCTGGGGCCAACGTCCTGACTTTC
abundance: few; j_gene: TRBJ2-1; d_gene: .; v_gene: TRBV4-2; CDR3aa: CASSHLTENGEQFF; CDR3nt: TGTGCCAGCAGCCATTTAACGGAGAATGGTGAGCAGTTCTTC
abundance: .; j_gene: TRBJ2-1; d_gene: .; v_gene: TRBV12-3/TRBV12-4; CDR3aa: CASILGYEQFF; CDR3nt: TGTGCCAGCATCCTTGGCTATGAGCAGTTCTTC
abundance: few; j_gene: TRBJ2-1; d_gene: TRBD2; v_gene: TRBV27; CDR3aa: CASSSQGLAGYEQFF; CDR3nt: TGTGCCAGCAGTTCCCAAGGACTAGCTGGGTATGAGCAGTTCTTC